A single T cell receptor beta chain is shown here with its context. No antigen is known for it. Germline V gives CDR1 SGHVS, CDR2 FNYEAQ. This CDR3 contains 12 residues. With 5 bases removed from V and 8 bases from J, the gap between germline ends came to 10 bases. The data belong to a study of shared clonotypes between healthy human individuals. Overall study findings and caveats: The four-donor shared clonotypes exceeded non-shared clonotypes in generation probability, with non-shared ones scoring lower.

In replicate PCRs of sorted subsets, about 190 ng DNA, about 30,000 T cell genomes, was used. Sequencing used immunoSEQ multiplex PCR; TCRdb keeps in-frame clones, though not all of them. The table lists fewer than 1.6 million clones, approximately 98.5% of them singletons. All the donors were Caucasian adults who lived in Nashville, Tennessee. Source material: naive CD4+ T cells sorted from blood. Specified subset: CD45RA+ positively selected. V and J are TRBV7-6 and TRBJ2-1, with D hard to call. The clonotype originates from a man between 25 and 39 years old in good health. The CDR3 sequence is CASSQIGHEQFF. The CDR3 nucleotides read TGTGCCAGCAGCCAAATCGGGCATGAGCAGTTCTTC.